The clone carrying this T cell receptor (beta chain) has only a few counts. Antigen specificity is unknown. This specimen belongs to a study of T cell responses to AZD1222 COVID-19 vaccine. Study summary: Doses given second, at about 4 or about 12 weeks, were pooled.

This CDR3 has 14 amino acids. Looked up from germline, CDR1 is SNHLY and CDR2 is FYNNEI. Trimming removed 6 bases from V and 7 bases from J; junction bases left unmatched: 8. Sequencing was performed with immunoSEQ multiplex PCR; in TCRdb, only in-frame clones are kept and a portion is missing. This sample yields over 100,000 clones, of which 70% to 90% are seen a single time; under 25% belongs to the top ten. Findings and caveats of the study: Among those given AZD1222, only six were seropositive at baseline. White British ancestry dominated among donors, who included more females, and clonal diversity was possibly underestimated.

The sequence was obtained from an adult in good health. This material consisted of peripheral blood, taken on day 0 of AZD1222 vaccination. The chain employs TRBV2 and TRBJ2-1; 8 bases fit TRBD2. The CDR3 reads CASRKDVAGNEQFF. In DNA, the CDR3 is TGTGCCAGCAGGAAAGATGTAGCGGGAAATGAGCAGTTCTTC.